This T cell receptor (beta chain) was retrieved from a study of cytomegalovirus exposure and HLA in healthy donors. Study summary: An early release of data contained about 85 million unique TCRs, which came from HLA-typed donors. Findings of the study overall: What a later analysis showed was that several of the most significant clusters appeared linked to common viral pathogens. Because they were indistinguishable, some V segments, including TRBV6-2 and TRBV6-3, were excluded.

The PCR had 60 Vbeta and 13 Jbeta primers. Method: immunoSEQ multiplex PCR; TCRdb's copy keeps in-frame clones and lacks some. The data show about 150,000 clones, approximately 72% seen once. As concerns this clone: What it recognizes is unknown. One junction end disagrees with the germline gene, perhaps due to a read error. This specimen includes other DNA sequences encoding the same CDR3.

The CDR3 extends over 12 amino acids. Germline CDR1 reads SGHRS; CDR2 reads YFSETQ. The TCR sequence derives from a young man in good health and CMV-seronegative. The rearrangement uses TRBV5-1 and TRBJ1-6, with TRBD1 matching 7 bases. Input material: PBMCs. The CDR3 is CASRDSNSPLHF. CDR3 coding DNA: TGCGCCAGCCGGGACAGTAATTCACCTCTCCACTTT.